Below, one T cell receptor (beta chain) is given with its context. Its matching antigen is unknown. This sample was taken from a study of OX40 agonist ivuxolimab in advanced cancers. Overall study: Patients with prior anti-PD-1, anti-PD-L1 or anti-CTLA-4 therapy were eligible; 40% to 45% had some. There were three patients with partial responses, one having hepatocellular carcinoma and two cutaneous melanoma.

Profiling relied on immunoSEQ multiplex PCR, and the TCRdb table lists in-frame clones only, not all of them. The sample lists tens of thousands of clones, approximately 89% occurring once. Overall study results and limits: Clonal expansion by week 6 occurred in CD4+ and CD8+ blood T cells (at 0.1 to 3.0 mg/kg).

This sequence was found in an adult with an advanced solid tumor such as melanoma, head and neck, liver or kidney cancer. Sequenced material: CD4+ or CD8+ T cells sorted from blood, taken in a trial of the OX40 agonist ivuxolimab.

The CDR3 here is CASTRGIVANTGELFF. The CDR3 nucleotides are TGTGCCAGTACCCGTGGTATCGTGGCGAACACCGGGGAGCTGTTTTTT. The chain employs TRBV19 and TRBJ2-2; unclear D gene. The germline V gene has CDR1 LNHDA and CDR2 SQIVND (reference sequence). V was cut by 7 bases and J by 0 bases, with 15 bases left in between. The CDR3 runs to 16 residues.